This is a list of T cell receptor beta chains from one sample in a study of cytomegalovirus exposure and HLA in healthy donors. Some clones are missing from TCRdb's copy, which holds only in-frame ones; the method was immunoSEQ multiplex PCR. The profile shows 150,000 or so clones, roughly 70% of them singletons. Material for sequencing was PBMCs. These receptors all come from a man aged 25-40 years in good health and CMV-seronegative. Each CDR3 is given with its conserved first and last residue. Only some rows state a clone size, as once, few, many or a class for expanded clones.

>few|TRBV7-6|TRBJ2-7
CASSSLRGKTYEQYF
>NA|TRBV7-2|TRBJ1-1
CASSLAGGGTTEAFF
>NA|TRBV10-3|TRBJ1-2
CAISESWSGYTF
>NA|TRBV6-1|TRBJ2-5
CASSEVGTGEETQYF
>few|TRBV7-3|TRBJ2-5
CASSLGRGETQYF
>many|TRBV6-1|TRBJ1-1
CASSEVGGWFF
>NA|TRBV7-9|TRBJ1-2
CASSPGLAYGYTF
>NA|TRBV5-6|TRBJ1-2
CASSLTIPGQGYGYTF
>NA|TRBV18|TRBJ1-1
CASSPGRSTEAFF
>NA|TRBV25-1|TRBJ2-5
CASSGMVEETQYF
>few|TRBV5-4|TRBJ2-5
CASSYSGGAQTQYF
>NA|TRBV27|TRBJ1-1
CASSSTGGGTEAFF
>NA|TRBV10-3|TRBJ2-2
CASGGGGGELFF